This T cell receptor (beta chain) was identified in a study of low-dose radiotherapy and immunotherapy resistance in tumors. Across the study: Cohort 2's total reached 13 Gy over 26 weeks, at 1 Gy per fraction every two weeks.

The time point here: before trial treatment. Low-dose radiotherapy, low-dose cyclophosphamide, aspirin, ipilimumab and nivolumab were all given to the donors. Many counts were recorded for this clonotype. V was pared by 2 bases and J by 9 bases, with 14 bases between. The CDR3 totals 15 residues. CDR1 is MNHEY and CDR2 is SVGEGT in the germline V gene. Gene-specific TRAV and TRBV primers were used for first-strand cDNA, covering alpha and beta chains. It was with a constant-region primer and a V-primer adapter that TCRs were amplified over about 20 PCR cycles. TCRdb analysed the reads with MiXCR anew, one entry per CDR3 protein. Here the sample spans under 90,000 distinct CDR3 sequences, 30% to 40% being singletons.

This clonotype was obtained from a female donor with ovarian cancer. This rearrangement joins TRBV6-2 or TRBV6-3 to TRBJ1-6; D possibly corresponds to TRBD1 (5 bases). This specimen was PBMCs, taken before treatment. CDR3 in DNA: TGTGCCAGCAGTTACAAGTGGAAGCAGGGTTCACCCCTCCACTTT. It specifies CASSYKWKQGSPLHF.